Listed below are T cell receptor beta chains from one sample, sequenced in a study of blood T cell repertoires in COVID-19. Generated by immunoSEQ multiplex PCR, the TCRdb table keeps only in-frame clones and is missing some. Of roughly 200,000 clones in the sample, over 80% are singletons; the top ten hold 9% to 12%. Source material: PBMCs or T cells enriched from blood (not recorded which). The source of these receptors is a man between 18 and 35 years old with acute COVID-19. The CDR3 runs from the conserved cysteine through the conserved F or W. The order of the fields is clone size, V gene, J gene, D gene, CDR3 protein, CDR3 DNA. A D gene is named only where the DNA matches it firmly. Rows give clone size only sometimes, using once, few, many, or a class for an expanded clone.

size: .; V: TRBV7-2; J: TRBJ2-7; D: .; CDR3: CASSLARSTGSYEQYF; DNA: TGTGCCAGCAGCTTGGCTAGGAGTACGGGATCCTACGAGCAGTACTTC
size: .; V: TRBV7-2; J: TRBJ2-7; D: TRBD1; CDR3: CASSSWTGGFTSYEQYF; DNA: TGTGCCAGCAGCTCATGGACAGGGGGCTTCACGTCCTACGAGCAGTACTTC
size: once; V: TRBV10-3; J: TRBJ1-1; D: .; CDR3: CAIRDRMNTEAFF; DNA: TGTGCCATCAGAGACAGGATGAACACTGAAGCTTTCTTT
size: .; V: TRBV7-8; J: TRBJ2-5; D: .; CDR3: CASSPELLQETQYF; DNA: TGTGCCAGCAGCCCGGAACTACTCCAAGAGACCCAGTACTTC
size: once; V: TRBV7-9; J: TRBJ1-4; D: .; CDR3: CASSPLEGATNEKLFF; DNA: TGTGCCAGCAGCCCCTTGGAGGGTGCAACTAATGAAAAACTGTTTTTT
size: .; V: TRBV19; J: TRBJ2-7; D: .; CDR3: CASSVRGYEQYF; DNA: TGTGCCAGTAGTGTCCGGGGCTACGAGCAGTACTTC
size: .; V: TRBV7-9; J: TRBJ1-2; D: .; CDR3: CASSYSRSSDYTF; DNA: TGTGCCAGCAGCTACTCCAGGTCAAGTGACTACACCTTC
size: .; V: TRBV28; J: TRBJ2-7; D: .; CDR3: CASSLWTEPYEQYF; DNA: TGTGCCAGCAGTTTATGGACAGAGCCCTACGAGCAGTACTTC
size: .; V: TRBV27; J: TRBJ1-1; D: TRBD1; CDR3: CASSSGQGNTEAFF; DNA: TGTGCCAGCAGTTCAGGACAGGGGAACACTGAAGCTTTCTTT
size: .; V: TRBV4-2; J: TRBJ2-3; D: TRBD2; CDR3: CASSQEGLAGDPDTQYF; DNA: TGTGCCAGCAGCCAAGAGGGACTAGCGGGAGACCCAGATACGCAGTATTTT
size: .; V: TRBV30; J: TRBJ2-1; D: .; CDR3: CAWSVQAGYNEQFF; DNA: TGTGCCTGGAGTGTACAAGCAGGTTACAATGAGCAGTTCTTC
size: once; V: TRBV3-1/TRBV3-2; J: TRBJ1-5; D: .; CDR3: CASSQGGIGASNQPQHF; DNA: TGTGCCAGCAGCCAAGGCGGGATCGGAGCCAGCAATCAGCCCCAGCATTTT
size: .; V: TRBV15; J: TRBJ1-5; D: .; CDR3: CATSTQGTNQPQHF; DNA: TGTGCCACCAGCACGCAGGGTACCAATCAGCCCCAGCATTTT
size: .; V: TRBV4-3; J: TRBJ2-5; D: TRBD2; CDR3: CASSPGLAEQETQYF; DNA: TGCGCCAGCAGCCCGGGACTAGCGGAACAAGAGACCCAGTACTTC
size: .; V: TRBV11-2; J: TRBJ2-7; D: TRBD2; CDR3: CASSSAGGEGLSYEQYF; DNA: TGTGCCAGCAGTTCCGCCGGGGGGGAGGGACTCTCCTACGAGCAGTACTTC
size: once; V: TRBV19; J: TRBJ1-2; D: TRBD1; CDR3: CASRGGTAYGYTF; DNA: TGTGCCAGTAGAGGAGGGACAGCCTATGGCTACACCTTC
size: .; V: TRBV11-2; J: TRBJ2-5; D: TRBD2; CDR3: CASSLEAGTQETQYF; DNA: TGTGCCAGCAGCTTAGAAGCGGGAACCCAAGAGACCCAGTACTTC
size: .; V: TRBV5-5; J: TRBJ2-7; D: .; CDR3: CASSATVYEQYF; DNA: TGTGCCAGCAGCGCAACAGTCTACGAGCAGTACTTC
size: .; V: TRBV28; J: TRBJ1-4; D: TRBD1; CDR3: CASSLDRTGGVEKLFF; DNA: TGTGCCAGCAGCTTGGACCGGACAGGGGGCGTTGAAAAACTGTTTTTT
size: .; V: TRBV9; J: TRBJ2-5; D: .; CDR3: CASSEGVGETQYF; DNA: TGTGCCAGCAGCGAAGGGGTGGGGGAGACCCAGTACTTC
size: .; V: TRBV20-1; J: TRBJ2-7; D: TRBD1; CDR3: CSSDRGDEQYF; DNA: TGCAGTTCGGACAGGGGCGACGAGCAGTACTTC
size: .; V: TRBV12-5; J: TRBJ1-3; D: .; CDR3: CASGYSGNTIYF; DNA: TGTGCTAGTGGGTACTCTGGAAACACCATATATTTT
size: .; V: TRBV28; J: TRBJ2-7; D: TRBD2; CDR3: CASSLRGGEREGPEQYF; DNA: TGTGCCAGCAGTTTAAGAGGCGGAGAGCGGGAGGGCCCTGAGCAGTACTTC
size: few; V: TRBV6-4; J: TRBJ2-1; D: TRBD2; CDR3: CASSDSSGSNEQFF; DNA: TGTGCCAGCAGTGACTCTAGCGGGAGCAATGAGCAGTTCTTC
size: .; V: TRBV4-3; J: TRBJ1-4; D: TRBD1; CDR3: CASSQESTGTGGSKELFF; DNA: TGCGCCAGCAGCCAAGAGAGTACCGGGACAGGGGGAAGTAAGGAACTGTTTTTT
size: .; V: TRBV28; J: TRBJ1-1; D: TRBD1; CDR3: CASYPFRTGLNTEAFF; DNA: TGTGCCAGCTATCCTTTCAGGACAGGGCTAAACACTGAAGCTTTCTTT
size: .; V: TRBV4-1; J: TRBJ1-1; D: .; CDR3: CASSGSGTEAFF; DNA: TGCGCCAGCAGCGGGTCCGGGACTGAAGCTTTCTTT
size: .; V: TRBV7-9; J: TRBJ1-5; D: .; CDR3: CASSPSGGVSNQPQHF; DNA: TGTGCCAGCAGCCCCTCGGGGGGAGTGAGCAATCAGCCCCAGCATTTT
size: .; V: TRBV11-2; J: TRBJ2-7; D: TRBD2; CDR3: CASSSGLAGPRYEQYF; DNA: TGTGCCAGCAGCTCGGGACTAGCGGGACCCAGATACGAGCAGTACTTC
size: .; V: TRBV28; J: TRBJ2-7; D: TRBD2; CDR3: CASSRPSGIQLEQYF; DNA: TGTGCCAGCAGTCGCCCTAGCGGGATTCAGCTCGAGCAGTACTTC
size: .; V: TRBV28; J: TRBJ1-5; D: .; CDR3: CASSYPTRDQPQHF; DNA: TGTGCCAGCAGCTACCCCACGCGGGATCAGCCCCAGCATTTT